The rows below give T cell receptor beta chains drawn from one sample of a study of identical twins. Each CDR3 protein is one row after TCRdb ran MiXCR on the 5' RACE reads. The profile shows approximately 300,000 distinct CDR3 sequences, roughly 10% of them singletons. The sample was also linked to a second study, of yellow fever vaccine responses in identical twins.

The sample taken for sequencing was CD8+ T cells sorted from blood. The origin of the receptors is a young woman in good health. Both conserved end residues are part of each CDR3. Each record gives: D gene, V gene, J gene, CDR3 protein. The D gene is left open where the match is weak.

TRBD2	TRBV15	TRBJ2-3	CATSRDLAGADTQYF
NA	TRBV4-3	TRBJ2-7	CASSQDGRGYEQYF
TRBD1	TRBV6-2/TRBV6-3	TRBJ1-3	CASSYSTGATGNTIYF
TRBD2	TRBV5-1	TRBJ2-1	CASSLAGASGGLDNEQFF
TRBD1	TRBV15	TRBJ2-2	CATSSVTGTGGLNANTGELFF
NA	TRBV7-9	TRBJ1-2	CASSDGSGMDGYTF
TRBD2	TRBV7-2	TRBJ2-7	CASSFFSGVSYEQYF
TRBD1	TRBV18	TRBJ2-7	CASSPTGEYEQYF
TRBD1	TRBV11-2	TRBJ2-7	CASSFGTGKAYEQYF
NA	TRBV7-9	TRBJ2-7	CASSSEGGTEGGYEQYF
TRBD2	TRBV20-1	TRBJ2-7	CSASSGGSGYEQYF
NA	TRBV7-2	TRBJ2-5	CASSSWENQETQYF
NA	TRBV5-1	TRBJ2-7	CASSLDPDTYEQYF
NA	TRBV5-1	TRBJ2-1	CASSFGDELNEQFF
NA	TRBV27	TRBJ2-5	CASSPGQKKETQYF
NA	TRBV6-5	TRBJ2-5	CASSYGGETETQYF
NA	TRBV7-2	TRBJ2-4	CASSLGPGLGNIQYF
TRBD1	TRBV28	TRBJ1-2	CASSSYRGFKGSLDGYTF
NA	TRBV27	TRBJ2-2	CASSFLYGTGELFF
NA	TRBV29-1	TRBJ2-4	CSVEGGAAKNIQYF
NA	TRBV7-9	TRBJ2-2	CASSLDSNTGELFF
NA	TRBV24-1	TRBJ2-3	CATSHTDSGISTADTQYF
NA	TRBV28	TRBJ2-7	CASSFTGRNSYEQYF
TRBD2	TRBV29-1	TRBJ2-3	CSVPIIQRESGTDTQYF
NA	TRBV6-2/TRBV6-3	TRBJ1-1	CASNINRANTEAFF
NA	TRBV12-3/TRBV12-4	TRBJ2-1	CASSGNMIEQFF
NA	TRBV14	TRBJ1-1	CASSQIPTTANTEAFF
TRBD2	TRBV27	TRBJ2-5	CASSSIAGGQETQYF
NA	TRBV7-2	TRBJ2-4	CASSQELVGGGRNIQYF
NA	TRBV7-2	TRBJ2-7	CASSLWLDRFEQYF
NA	TRBV4-3	TRBJ2-2	CASSKTVPGELFF
NA	TRBV7-9	TRBJ2-7	CASSSQTVSYEQYF
NA	TRBV6-4	TRBJ2-3	CASSDGVNTDTQYF
TRBD2	TRBV7-8	TRBJ2-3	CASSSHGGEGPDTQYF
NA	TRBV4-3	TRBJ1-1	CASSPTELVATEAFF
NA	TRBV25-1	TRBJ2-2	CATQPTATGELFF
NA	TRBV12-3/TRBV12-4	TRBJ2-3	CASSLLKKDTQYF
NA	TRBV29-1	TRBJ1-2	CSVGEWGGYTF
NA	TRBV29-1	TRBJ2-7	CSFTGLRDEQYF
NA	TRBV29-1	TRBJ1-1	CSVGGRGTEAFF
TRBD2	TRBV6-2/TRBV6-3	TRBJ2-1	CASSYPPSSGIYDEQFF
NA	TRBV14	TRBJ2-7	CASSLPGDPTYEQYF
NA	TRBV7-9	TRBJ1-1	CASSPTRGYSEAFF
NA	TRBV12-3/TRBV12-4	TRBJ2-7	CASRALGLEQYF
NA	TRBV4-3	TRBJ2-1	CASSQDREGDEQFF